This T cell receptor (beta chain) originates from a study of T cells in Graves' hyperthyroidism and ophthalmopathy. RNA transcripts were the template for amplifying TCR beta CDR3 regions. RT-PCR in the first round (using the HTBI primer set) targeted the TCR CDR3. TCRdb reanalysed the multiplex PCR reads using MiXCR and keeps one entry per CDR3 protein. The sample has 350,000 to 450,000 distinct CDR3 sequences, 17% seen once. There are many counts of this clonotype. These patients, aged 18 to 65, had recently diagnosed hyperthyroidism lasting under 2 months. Sample collection date corresponds to first hyperthyroidism diagnosis, prior to any ophthalmopathy symptoms. The CDR3 length is 16 residues. V shed 4 bases, J shed 5 bases, and the junction held 12 bases outside the gene matches. Germline CDR1 is SEHNR and CDR2 is FQNEAQ (reference sequence).

The chain couples TRBV7-9 to TRBJ2-7, with 9 bases aligning to TRBD1. The TCR was taken from a woman younger than 45 with Graves' hyperthyroidism that later progressed to Graves' ophthalmopathy. Sequencing was done on a sample of blood. CDR3 nucleotides: TGTGCCAGCAGCTCTGTTACAGGGGGCGCGTTGGACGAGCAGTACTTC. This codes for CASSSVTGGALDEQYF.